This passage covers 30 T cell receptor beta chains from one sample sequenced in a study of cytomegalovirus exposure and HLA in healthy donors. Primers for the PCR totalled 60 Vbeta and 13 Jbeta. Data came from immunoSEQ multiplex PCR; TCRdb stores just in-frame clones and leaves some out. The table includes more than 200,000 clones, approximately 70% detected once. The sequenced material came from PBMCs. The receptor source for this set is a man aged 35 to 55 in good health and CMV-seropositive.

This clone was picked up one time. This chain links TRBV25-1 with TRBJ2-5; 12 nucleotides agree with TRBD1. The CDR3 is made up of 16 amino acids. V lost 2 bases to trimming and J lost 5 bases; unmatched junction nucleotides: 6. CDR1 is MGHDK, CDR2 SYGVNS, per germline. Here the CDR3 reads CASSELGTGGRETQYF. CDR3 DNA sequence: TGTGCCAGCAGTGAACTCGGGACAGGGGGCAGGGAGACCCAGTACTTC.

The chain has TRBV6-4 and TRBJ2-1; 9 bases map to TRBD1. The germline V gene has CDR1 MRHNA and CDR2 SNTAGT. The CDR3 sequence is 16 residues long. The V gene end was trimmed by 4 bases and the J gene end by 6 bases; junction bases not matched to a gene: 10. CDR3 amino acids: CASSVSPGQGFNEQFF. CDR3 sequence (DNA): TGTGCCAGCAGTGTATCCCCGGGACAGGGTTTCAATGAGCAGTTCTTC.

V and J are TRBV4-1 and TRBJ1-1, with no clear D. This CDR3 has 14 amino acids. Germline CDR1 and CDR2: MGHRA and YSYEKL. The ends were cut back, 4 bases at V and 0 bases at J, with 9 bases in the middle. CDR3 sequence (DNA): TGCGCCAGCAGCCCGCTGCAGGTGAACACTGAAGCTTTCTTT. It encodes CASSPLQVNTEAFF.

The chain is built from TRBV6-1 and TRBJ2-1; perhaps TRBD2 as D (5 bases). The CDR3 is 13 amino acids. Germline loops: CDR1 MNHNS, CDR2 SASEGT. V was shortened by 6 bases and J by 9 bases, with 15 bases between the two germline ends. This chain's CDR3 is CASSALTGSEQFF. CDR3 DNA sequence: TGTGCCAGCAGCGCTCTGACGGGGAGTGAGCAGTTCTTC.

This sequence joins TRBV28 and TRBJ2-7; 8 bases line up with TRBD1. With 2 bases clipped from V and 2 bases from J, the junction kept 2 bases outside the gene matches. CDR1 and CDR2 (germline): MDHEN, SYDVKM. The CDR3 loop spans 14 amino acids. CDR3 protein: CASSLRTGTYEQYF. DNA for the CDR3: TGTGCCAGCAGTTTAAGGACAGGGACCTACGAGCAGTACTTC.

This chain uses TRBV19 with TRBJ2-7; tentative D call: TRBD2 (7 bases). Germline assignment: CDR1 LNHDA and CDR2 SQIVND (reference sequence). Trimming stripped 6 bases from V and 2 bases from J, with 17 bases between. The CDR3 runs to 15 residues. CDR3 sequence reads: CASSEGGPGPYEQYF. DNA of the CDR3: TGTGCCAGTAGCGAGGGGGGGCCCGGGCCCTACGAGCAGTACTTC.

This clone is a singleton in its sample. The V call is TRBV5-4, the J call TRBJ2-3, with D possibly being TRBD1 (5 bases). CDR1 is SGHNT, CDR2 YYREEE, per germline (reference sequence). Trimming took 5 bases from V and 5 from J, leaving 12 bases between them. The CDR3 contains 13 residues. CDR3 nucleotide sequence: TGTGCCAGCAGTTCGACCAGGGTAGATACGCAGTATTTT. Translation: CASSSTRVDTQYF.

The chain has TRBV7-9 and TRBJ1-1, with unresolved D. The length of the CDR3 is 13 residues. V dropped 5 bases and J dropped 6 bases, with 13 bases sitting between them. In germline, CDR1 is SEHNR, CDR2 FQNEAQ (reference sequence). The CDR3 coding sequence is TGTGCCAGCAGCCAGACATCTCTGGCTGAAGCTTTCTTT. Translated, it gives CASSQTSLAEAFF.

The rearrangement joins TRBV7-9 to TRBJ2-3; maybe TRBD1 (5 bases). In germline, CDR1 is SEHNR, CDR2 FQNEAQ (reference sequence). V shed 0 bases and J shed 1 base, with 11 bases lying between them. This CDR3 comprises 16 residues. For the CDR3, the DNA is TGTGCCAGCAGCTTAGCGCAGGGATTAGGCACAGATACGCAGTATTTT. Amino acids: CASSLAQGLGTDTQYF.

This clone has more than one count but fewer than ten. The chain has TRBV6-6 and TRBJ1-1; D remains ambiguous. CDR3 length: 14 residues. The germline gives CDR1 MNHNY, CDR2 SVGAGI (reference sequence). V was shortened by 1 base and J by 1 base, with 7 bases between the two germline ends. CDR3 nucleotides: TGTGCCAGCAGTTACTGGCCCCCGAACACTGAAGCTTTCTTT. Encoded protein: CASSYWPPNTEAFF.

V and J are TRBV4-1 and TRBJ2-7; TRBD2 matches 11 bases. The CDR3 has 15 amino acids. Germline values: CDR1 MGHRA, CDR2 YSYEKL. V trimming: 4 bases; J trimming: 7 bases; junction bases outside the gene matches: 9. The CDR3 here is CASSPREGTSGEQYF. The CDR3 bases are TGCGCCAGCAGCCCCCGGGAGGGGACTAGCGGTGAGCAGTACTTC.

This chain joins TRBV12-5 and TRBJ2-1; TRBD2 might be the D (6 bases). V was shortened by 5 bases and J by 9 bases, with 11 bases between the two germline ends. The CDR3 is 12 amino acids. In germline, CDR1 is LGHNT, CDR2 FRNRAP. CDR3 region: CASGEGRGEQFF. The CDR3 DNA follows: TGTGCTAGTGGTGAGGGGCGGGGTGAGCAGTTCTTC.

This clone was detected only a few times. This chain connects TRBV2 to TRBJ1-2, with 7 bases that match TRBD1. The V gene end was trimmed by 6 bases and the J gene end by 5 bases; junction bases not matched to a gene: 6. Germline-derived CDR1 and CDR2 are SNHLY and FYNNEI. The CDR3 has 13 residues. The DNA of the CDR3 is TGTGCCAGCAGCCCTACAGGGGATTATGGCTACACCTTC. It encodes CASSPTGDYGYTF.

This chain joins TRBV5-6 and TRBJ1-2; a possible D gene is TRBD1 (6 bases). Germline-derived CDR1 and CDR2 are SGHDT and YYEEEE. V was pared by 3 bases and J by 5 bases, with 14 bases between. The CDR3 is 14 residues long. The CDR3 sequence is CASSSYRARYGYTF. Here the CDR3 DNA reads TGTGCCAGCAGCTCATACAGGGCGAGATATGGCTACACCTTC.

The chain uses TRBV19 and TRBJ2-1; 8 bases line up with TRBD2. Germline CDR1 LNHDA, CDR2 SQIVND (reference sequence). Trimming removed 8 bases from V and 5 bases from J; junction bases left unmatched: 11. This CDR3 contains 15 residues. CDR3 nucleotides: TGTGCCAGTCAAAGCGGGGGCGCCGGGCACAATGAGCAGTTCTTC. It is translated as CASQSGGAGHNEQFF.

This chain joins TRBV19 and TRBJ2-5; possible D gene TRBD2, 6 bases. The V gene's germline CDR1 is LNHDA and CDR2 SQIVND (reference sequence). Deletions cut 6 bases from V and 2 bases from J, with 10 bases between. This CDR3 has 13 amino acids. The CDR3 DNA reads as TGTGCCAGTAGACGCGGGAATCAAGAGACCCAGTACTTC. This sequence encodes CASRRGNQETQYF. The full variable domain, rest sourced from reference TRBV19 and TRBJ2-5, is DGGITQSPKYLFRKEGQNVTLSCEQNLNHDAMYWYRQDPGQGLRLIYYSQIVNDFQKGDIAEGYSVSREKKESFPLTVTSAQKNPTAFYLCASRRGNQETQYFGPGTRLLVL.

This chain uses TRBV19 with TRBJ1-1, with TRBD1 matching over 10 bases. Germline CDR1 and CDR2: LNHDA and SQIVND (reference sequence). The CDR3 consists of 15 residues. Germline trimming cut 4 bases from V and 5 bases from J; bases unmatched to any gene: 7. The CDR3 protein is CASSTLPGQGTEAFF. DNA for the CDR3: TGTGCCAGTAGTACCCTCCCGGGACAGGGGACTGAAGCTTTCTTT.

This clone has only a few counts. V and J are TRBV5-6 and TRBJ2-3, with 14 bases lining up with TRBD2. Germline CDR1 is SGHDT and CDR2 is YYEEEE. J lost 9 bases, V lost 0 bases, and 3 bases had no gene match. The CDR3 totals 15 residues. The CDR3 nucleotides read TGTGCCAGCAGCTTGGCCGGGACTAGCGGGGGCACGCAGTATTTT. Its translation is CASSLAGTSGGTQYF.

The rearrangement uses TRBV5-1 and TRBJ2-5; 14 bases are a match to TRBD2. Looked up from germline, CDR1 is SGHRS and CDR2 is YFSETQ. This CDR3 is built from 13 residues. V shed 7 bases, J shed 10 bases, and the junction held 6 bases outside the gene matches. The CDR3, as DNA: TGCGCCAGCGGGACTAGCGGGGGCCCCGGCCAGTACTTC. Translating it yields CASGTSGGPGQYF.

The chain joins TRBV7-8 to TRBJ2-2; perhaps TRBD2 as D (5 bases). This CDR3 is 13 amino acids long. V was trimmed by 5 bases and J by 6 bases, leaving 10 bases between them. Germline loops: CDR1 SGHVS, CDR2 FQNEAQ. CDR3 coding DNA: TGTGCCAGCAGCCCCGCGGGTGCCGGGGAGCTGTTTTTT. This translates into CASSPAGAGELFF.

This clone has only a few counts. This rearrangement joins TRBV14 to TRBJ1-4; D is possibly TRBD1 (5 bases). This CDR3 has 14 amino acids. V lost 1 base and J lost 8, with 11 bases in between. Germline V CDR1 and CDR2: SGHDN, FVKESK. The chain's CDR3 is CASSQARDREKLFF. The CDR3 coding sequence is TGTGCCAGCAGCCAAGCCAGGGATCGAGAAAAACTGTTTTTT.

The rearrangement joins TRBV6-5 to TRBJ1-2; 8 positions agree with TRBD1. After removal of 3 bases from V and 8 bases from J, the junction contained 11 bases not matched to a gene. The V gene's germline CDR1 is MNHEY and CDR2 SVGAGI. This CDR3 region has 15 residues. The CDR3 loop is CASSYSRQGAQGYTF. The CDR3 DNA reads as TGTGCCAGCAGTTATTCCCGGCAGGGGGCGCAAGGCTACACCTTC.

The rearrangement joins TRBV29-1 to TRBJ2-7, with TRBD2 matching over 11 bases. CDR1 is SQVTM and CDR2 is ANQGSEA in the germline V gene. This CDR3 spans 12 amino acids. Trimming cost V 7 bases and J 6 bases; bases outside gene matches: 5. The CDR3 region is CSALAGGLEQYF. Written as DNA, the CDR3 is TGCAGCGCCTTAGCGGGGGGGCTCGAGCAGTACTTC.

This chain links TRBV6-1 with TRBJ2-7; tentative D call: TRBD1 (5 bases). The germline CDR1 and CDR2 sequences are MNHNS and SASEGT. V was pared by 1 base and J by 2 bases, with 6 bases between. CDR3 length equals 13 residues. In DNA, the CDR3 is TGTGCCAGCAGTGAAGAGGGGACCTACGAGCAGTACTTC. It translates to CASSEEGTYEQYF.

The chain recombines TRBV6-5 with TRBJ1-2, with D perhaps matching TRBD1 (6 bases). Germline CDR1 and CDR2: MNHEY and SVGAGI. The CDR3 is made up of 13 amino acids. V lost 6 bases and J 6 bases, leaving 14 bases between the germline ends. Here the CDR3 reads CASRLQGNDGYTF. CDR3 in DNA: TGTGCCAGCAGGCTACAGGGAAATGATGGCTACACCTTC.

The chain has TRBV28 and TRBJ1-1; no clear D. CDR3 length: 13 residues. CDR1 and CDR2 (germline): MDHEN, SYDVKM. Trimming pared 2 bases from V and 1 base from J, leaving 5 bases between. The DNA of the CDR3 is TGTGCCAGCAGTTTAGTTAGGAACACTGAAGCTTTCTTT. It yields the protein CASSLVRNTEAFF.

The chain has TRBV9 and TRBJ2-1, with 9 bases identical to TRBD2. Unmatched junction bases numbered 1, after V lost 2 bases and J lost 4 bases. Germline V gene data show CDR1 as SGDLS and CDR2 as YYNGEE. The CDR3 loop spans 14 amino acids. CDR3 sequence reads: CASSVSGSYNEQFF. DNA for the CDR3: TGTGCCAGCAGCGTTAGCGGGAGTTACAATGAGCAGTTCTTC.

This chain links TRBV9 with TRBJ2-7; TRBD1 matches 8 bases. The V and J ends lost 5 bases and 1 base, in that order; junction bases with no gene match: 2. The CDR3 sequence is 13 residues long. Germline CDR1 is SGDLS and CDR2 is YYNGEE. CDR3 in amino acids: CASRGQESYEQYF. The CDR3 DNA is TGTGCCAGCAGGGGACAGGAGTCCTACGAGCAGTACTTC.

Written as DNA, the CDR3 is TGTGCCAGCAGTTTTCGGCAGGGGAACGAGCAGTACTTC. This codes for CASSFRQGNEQYF. V and J are TRBV28 and TRBJ2-7, with D possibly matching TRBD1 (6 bases). This CDR3 has 13 amino acids. V was shortened by 3 bases and J by 5 bases, with 11 bases between the two germline ends. The germline CDR1 and CDR2 sequences are MDHEN and SYDVKM.

The rearrangement links TRBV27 to TRBJ2-3; no definite D call. Germline loops: CDR1 MNHEY, CDR2 SMNVEV (reference sequence). Between the trimmed V and J ends, which lost 3 bases and 0 bases, there was a span of 7 bases. CDR3 length: 14 residues. The chain's CDR3 is CASSFIQSTDTQYF. The CDR3 nucleotides read TGTGCCAGCAGTTTTATACAGAGCACAGATACGCAGTATTTT.